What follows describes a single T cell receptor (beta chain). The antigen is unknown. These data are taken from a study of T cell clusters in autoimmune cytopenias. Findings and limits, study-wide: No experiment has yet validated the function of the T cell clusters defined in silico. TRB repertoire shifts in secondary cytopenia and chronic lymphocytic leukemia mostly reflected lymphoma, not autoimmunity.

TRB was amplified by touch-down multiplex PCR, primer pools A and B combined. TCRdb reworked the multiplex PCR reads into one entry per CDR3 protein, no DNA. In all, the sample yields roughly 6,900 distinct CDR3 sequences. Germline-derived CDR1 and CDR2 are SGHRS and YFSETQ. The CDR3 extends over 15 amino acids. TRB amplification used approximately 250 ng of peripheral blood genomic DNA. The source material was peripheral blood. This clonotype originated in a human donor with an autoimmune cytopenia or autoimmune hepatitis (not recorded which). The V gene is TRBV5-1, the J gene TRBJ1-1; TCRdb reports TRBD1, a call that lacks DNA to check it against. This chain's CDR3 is CASSQWTGRSTEAFF.